This T cell receptor (beta chain) was retrieved from a study of shared clonotypes between healthy human individuals. V dropped 2 bases and J dropped 1; count of bases not matched to a gene: 0. Germline assignment: CDR1 SGHNT and CDR2 YYREEE (reference sequence). CDR3 size: 14 residues. Produced via immunoSEQ multiplex PCR; TCRdb's table is partial and in-frame only. Of 550,000 to 800,000 clones detected, 74% appear once; the ten largest clones hold over 1.5%. This TCR derives from a young woman in good health. The chain joins TRBV5-4 to TRBJ2-5; 9 nucleotides line up with TRBD2. Sequenced: memory CD4+ T cells sorted from blood. Subset here: CD45RA-negative fraction. In nucleotides, the CDR3 is TGTGCCAGCAGCTTTAGCGGGGGCCAAGAGACCCAGTACTTC. This encodes CASSFSGGQETQYF.